This T cell receptor beta chain was found in a study of cytotoxic CD8 clonotypes in ibrutinib-treated CLL. At the level of the study: When averaged across all of the samples, the counts came to 255,043 productive templates and more than 75,000 productive rearrangements.

This table comes from immunoSEQ multiplex PCR, and its TCRdb copy is limited to in-frame clones, with some not included. Of under 200,000 clones in the sample, approximately 84% are singletons; the top ten hold roughly 4.5%. Germline CDR1 reads SGHTA; CDR2 reads FQGNSA. The ends lost 4 bases at V and 4 bases at J; junction bases unmatched: 11. CDR3 size: 16 residues. The sequencing here drew on PBMCs, taken after 24 months of ibrutinib treatment. This TCR came from a human donor with chronic lymphocytic leukemia. The rearrangement links TRBV7-2 to TRBJ1-1, with TRBD1 matching over 8 bases. The CDR3 sequence: CASSSLHKQGGTEAFF. CDR3 DNA sequence: TGTGCCAGCAGCTCACTCCATAAACAGGGGGGCACTGAAGCTTTCTTT.